The present TCR beta chain was sequenced within a study of post-analysis software for immune sequencing data (dated by TCRdb to 2013 to 2016). Turning to the overall study: Disease courses on record covered relapsing-remitting, secondary progressive and progressive-relapsing multiple sclerosis, though some patients had no subtype annotation. The patient repertoires were set against 10 or so previously published healthy control repertoires from donors whose ages ranged from roughly 6 to 25 years. A subset of samples was prepared in parallel using single-end sample barcoding, then pooled and co-amplified after Illumina adapter ligation. Study-level results and caveats: The control group was slightly older than the multiple sclerosis patient group. A few TRBV segments, including TRBV5-6, TRBV5-1 and TRBV20-1, were significantly more frequent in patients than controls. Strong co-clustering of samples prepared in the same batch was shown by direct clustering with F measure, prompting a batch-effect correction. Normalized Chao1 diversity was significantly lower in multiple sclerosis patients than controls, suggesting substantial peripheral T-cell clonal expansion.

As for this clonotype: The specificity of this receptor is unknown. Base qualities were left out, and no much larger clone turns up one base away.

Receptor libraries were prepared by PCR. The instrument was an Illumina HiSeq 2500. Unique molecular identifiers were incorporated into TCR beta cDNA libraries to reduce PCR and sequencing biases. Per 1 to 10 million input T cells, approximately 500,000 cDNA molecules were obtained, such that each molecule approximated one T cell. The patient libraries were prepared and sequenced using the same protocol as the earlier healthy control dataset. Within a given batch, samples were prepared together, multiplexed and sequenced on the same HiSeq lane. As for how the authors treated the data: Raw barcoded reads were processed with MIGEC, and single-read molecular identifier groups were discarded before consensus assembly and CDR3 extraction. VDJtools was used for post-analysis of the clonotype tables, with diversity normalized by down-sampling every dataset to the smallest sample size. To correct batch-related cross-sample contamination, repertoire overlap clustering matched CDR3 amino acid sequences but not nucleotide sequences. The raw public data were reprocessed by TCRdb itself: fastp quality trimming at Q25, MiXCR clonotype calling, in-frame beta chains only. CDR3 protein duplicates are merged, each entry listing the most common genes and DNA. These V and J calls are TCRdb output, not the study's own analysis. The table for this sample lists hundreds of thousands of distinct CDR3 sequences; less than 40% of them were counted only once. The top ten hold 7.5% to 8.5% of the sample.

To demonstrate the VDJtools post-analysis software, the study profiled TCR beta repertoires from the peripheral blood of about 13 young patients with multiple sclerosis. The patients with multiple sclerosis were children and adolescents between about 6 and 15 years of age. From a lookup of the germline V gene, CDR1 and CDR2 are SGHRS and YFSETQ. Deletion took 3 bases off V and 3 bases off J, with a span of 16 bases between the germline ends. The CDR3 runs 16 residues from the cysteine to the phenylalanine. Only the CDR3 region is kept as DNA, spanning 48 bases read in frame from base 1. Sequencing was carried out using blood. The chain is made from TRBV5-1 and TRBJ2-1; the D gene could be TRBD1 or TRBD2, each one agreeing over 5 bases. The TCR originated in a girl aged 2 to 10 with multiple sclerosis. The nucleotide sequence reads TGCGCCAGCAGCTGGGGGACCTCCGCTGGCTACAATGAGCAGTTCTTC. Its protein is CASSWGTSAGYNEQFF.